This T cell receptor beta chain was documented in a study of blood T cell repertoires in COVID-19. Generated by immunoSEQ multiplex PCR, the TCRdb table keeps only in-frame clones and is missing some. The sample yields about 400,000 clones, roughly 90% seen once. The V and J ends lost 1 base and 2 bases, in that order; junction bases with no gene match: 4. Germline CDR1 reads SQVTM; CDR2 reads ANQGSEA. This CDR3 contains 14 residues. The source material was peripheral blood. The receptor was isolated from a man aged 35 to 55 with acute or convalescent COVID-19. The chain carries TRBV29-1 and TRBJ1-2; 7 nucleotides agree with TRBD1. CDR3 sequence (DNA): TGCAGCGTTGAAGGGGGACAGAACAACTATGGCTACACCTTC. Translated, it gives CSVEGGQNNYGYTF.